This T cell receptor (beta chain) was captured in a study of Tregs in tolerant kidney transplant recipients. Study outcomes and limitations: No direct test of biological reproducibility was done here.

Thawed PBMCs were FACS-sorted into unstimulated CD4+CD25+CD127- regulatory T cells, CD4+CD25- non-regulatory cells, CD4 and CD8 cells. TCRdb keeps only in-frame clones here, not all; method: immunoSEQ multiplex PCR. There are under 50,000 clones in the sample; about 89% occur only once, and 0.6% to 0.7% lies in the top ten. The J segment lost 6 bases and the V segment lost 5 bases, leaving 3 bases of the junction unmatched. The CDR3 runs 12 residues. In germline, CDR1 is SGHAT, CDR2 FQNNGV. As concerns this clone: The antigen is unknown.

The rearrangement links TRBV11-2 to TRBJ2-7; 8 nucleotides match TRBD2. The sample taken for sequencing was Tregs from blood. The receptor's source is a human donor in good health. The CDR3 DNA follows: TGTGCCAGCAGCCACCGGGGGGGCGAGCAGTACTTC. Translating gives CASSHRGGEQYF.